These T cell receptor beta chains were read from a single sample in a study of blood T cell repertoires in COVID-19. Clones were sequenced by immunoSEQ multiplex PCR, and TCRdb holds only the in-frame ones, with some missing. The profile covers some 120,000 clones, with around 80% appearing a single time and approximately 2% taken by the ten largest. Sequenced material: peripheral blood. All receptors come from a man aged 70-80 years with acute or convalescent COVID-19. CDR3s include the opening cysteine and the closing phenylalanine or tryptophan. Each record gives: V gene, clone size, D gene, J gene, CDR3 DNA, CDR3 protein. D genes are given only for firm matches. For some rows the clone size is stated as once, few or many, or as a class when expanded; others skip it.

v_gene: TRBV18
abundance: -
d_gene: -
j_gene: TRBJ2-5
CDR3nt: TGTGCCAGCTCACCACTCAGTGGGACCCAGTACTTC
CDR3aa: CASSPLSGTQYF

v_gene: TRBV7-8
abundance: -
d_gene: TRBD2
j_gene: TRBJ2-5
CDR3nt: TGTGCCAGCAGCCCAGTTTTCAAGGGACTAGCGGGGACGCAAGAGACCCAGTACTTC
CDR3aa: CASSPVFKGLAGTQETQYF

v_gene: TRBV6-5
abundance: -
d_gene: -
j_gene: TRBJ1-5
CDR3nt: TGTGCCAGCAGCCCCTCCCAGGGGCAACATCAGCCCCAGCATTTT
CDR3aa: CASSPSQGQHQPQHF

v_gene: TRBV14
abundance: -
d_gene: TRBD1
j_gene: TRBJ1-2
CDR3nt: TGTGCCAGCAGCCAGTCACAGGGGGCGGCTGGCTACACCTTC
CDR3aa: CASSQSQGAAGYTF

v_gene: TRBV5-1
abundance: -
d_gene: TRBD1
j_gene: TRBJ1-6
CDR3nt: TGCGCCAGCAGCCTGACAGGGGTAGTCTATAATTCACCCCTCCACTTT
CDR3aa: CASSLTGVVYNSPLHF

v_gene: TRBV5-1
abundance: -
d_gene: TRBD2
j_gene: TRBJ2-3
CDR3nt: TGCGCCAGCAGCTTAGGTAATCGGGAGGCAGATACGCAGTATTTT
CDR3aa: CASSLGNREADTQYF

v_gene: TRBV18
abundance: -
d_gene: -
j_gene: TRBJ2-3
CDR3nt: TGTGCCAGCTCACCCCGGTCAGGGGACACAGATACGCAGTATTTT
CDR3aa: CASSPRSGDTDTQYF

v_gene: TRBV5-1
abundance: -
d_gene: TRBD2
j_gene: TRBJ2-2
CDR3nt: TGCGCCAGCAGCAGTGTAGCGGGGGTCATCGGCACCGGGGAGCTGTTTTTT
CDR3aa: CASSSVAGVIGTGELFF

v_gene: TRBV9
abundance: -
d_gene: -
j_gene: TRBJ1-1
CDR3nt: TGTGCCAGCAGCGTTCTGTCGTACACTGAAGCTTTCTTT
CDR3aa: CASSVLSYTEAFF

v_gene: TRBV12-3/TRBV12-4
abundance: -
d_gene: -
j_gene: TRBJ1-5
CDR3nt: TGTGCCAGCACCATTAGCAATCAGCCCCAGCATTTT
CDR3aa: CASTISNQPQHF

v_gene: TRBV6-5
abundance: -
d_gene: -
j_gene: TRBJ2-7
CDR3nt: TGTGCCAGCAGGAGGGGGTACAACGAGCAGTACTTC
CDR3aa: CASRRGYNEQYF

v_gene: TRBV9
abundance: -
d_gene: -
j_gene: TRBJ1-1
CDR3nt: TGTGCCAGCAGCGAGACTGGGAGTTACACTGAAGCTTTCTTT
CDR3aa: CASSETGSYTEAFF

v_gene: TRBV5-1
abundance: -
d_gene: TRBD1
j_gene: TRBJ1-2
CDR3nt: TGCGCCAGCAGCTTGGGGACAGGGGAGATTAGCTACACCTTC
CDR3aa: CASSLGTGEISYTF

v_gene: TRBV9
abundance: -
d_gene: TRBD2
j_gene: TRBJ2-5
CDR3nt: TGTGCCAGCAGCGTAGGGGTAGCGGGTGGGGAGACCCAGTACTTC
CDR3aa: CASSVGVAGGETQYF

v_gene: TRBV28
abundance: -
d_gene: -
j_gene: TRBJ1-1
CDR3nt: TGTGCCAGCAGTTTATACGCCAGGATTAACACTGAAGCTTTCTTT
CDR3aa: CASSLYARINTEAFF

v_gene: TRBV28
abundance: -
d_gene: TRBD1
j_gene: TRBJ1-2
CDR3nt: TGTGCCAGCAGACGTGCCGGGACAGGGACAATTGTCAGCGGCTACACCTTC
CDR3aa: CASRRAGTGTIVSGYTF

v_gene: TRBV13
abundance: -
d_gene: TRBD1
j_gene: TRBJ2-7
CDR3nt: TGTGCCAGCAGCCAACGGACAGGGCCCTACGAGCAGTACTTC
CDR3aa: CASSQRTGPYEQYF

v_gene: TRBV18
abundance: once
d_gene: -
j_gene: TRBJ1-5
CDR3nt: TGTGCCAGCTCACCAGGGTCAGGGGGCAATCAGCCCCAGCATTTT
CDR3aa: CASSPGSGGNQPQHF

v_gene: TRBV28
abundance: -
d_gene: -
j_gene: TRBJ2-3
CDR3nt: TGTGCCAGCAGTTCCCCAGGGGCTGGCACAGATACGCAGTATTTT
CDR3aa: CASSSPGAGTDTQYF

v_gene: TRBV19
abundance: -
d_gene: TRBD1
j_gene: TRBJ1-5
CDR3nt: TGTGCCAGTAGTGGTCCGGGACAGGGGAACAATCAGCCCCAGCATTTT
CDR3aa: CASSGPGQGNNQPQHF

v_gene: TRBV5-1
abundance: -
d_gene: -
j_gene: TRBJ2-1
CDR3nt: TGCGCCAGCAGCTTACAGGGCCCCGACAATGAGCAGTTCTTC
CDR3aa: CASSLQGPDNEQFF

v_gene: TRBV12-3/TRBV12-4
abundance: few
d_gene: -
j_gene: TRBJ1-2
CDR3nt: TGTGCCAGCAGTGGGCGGGACTATGGCTACACCTTC
CDR3aa: CASSGRDYGYTF

v_gene: TRBV6-2/TRBV6-3
abundance: -
d_gene: -
j_gene: TRBJ1-6
CDR3nt: TGTGCCAGCAGTTCCGCAGGGTCACCCCTCCACTTT
CDR3aa: CASSSAGSPLHF

v_gene: TRBV9
abundance: -
d_gene: TRBD2
j_gene: TRBJ2-5
CDR3nt: TGTGCCAGCAGCGTCAATCCAGCGGGGGGTACAGAGACCCAGTACTTC
CDR3aa: CASSVNPAGGTETQYF

v_gene: TRBV5-4
abundance: -
d_gene: -
j_gene: TRBJ1-1
CDR3nt: TGTGCCAGCAGCCTGGGGGGGGTAGGGACTGAAGCTTTCTTT
CDR3aa: CASSLGGVGTEAFF

v_gene: TRBV6-1
abundance: -
d_gene: TRBD2
j_gene: TRBJ2-7
CDR3nt: TGTGCCAGCAGTGAACGAGGGCTAGCGGGGGGGCGGGAGCAGTACTTC
CDR3aa: CASSERGLAGGREQYF

v_gene: TRBV24-1
abundance: -
d_gene: TRBD1
j_gene: TRBJ2-2
CDR3nt: TGTGCCACCAGTGATTTGCCCGGGACAGGGGACACCGGGGAGCTGTTTTTT
CDR3aa: CATSDLPGTGDTGELFF

v_gene: TRBV28
abundance: -
d_gene: -
j_gene: TRBJ2-6
CDR3nt: TGTGCCAGCAGTTTATGGCGATCTGGGGCCAACGTCCTGACTTTC
CDR3aa: CASSLWRSGANVLTF

v_gene: TRBV28
abundance: -
d_gene: -
j_gene: TRBJ1-3
CDR3nt: TGTGCCAGCAGTTTACGTGGAAACACCATATATTTT
CDR3aa: CASSLRGNTIYF

v_gene: TRBV10-2
abundance: -
d_gene: -
j_gene: TRBJ2-2
CDR3nt: TGCGCCAGCAAGTCGACAGGCGCAACCGGGGAGCTGTTTTTT
CDR3aa: CASKSTGATGELFF